This T cell receptor beta chain is drawn from a study of technical replicates of blood from a handful of donors. The repertoire was sequenced with immunoSEQ multiplex PCR; TCRdb's copy has only in-frame clones and lacks some. This table holds tens of thousands of clones, 98% found once. This CDR3 is 18 amino acids long. V trimming: 5 bases; J trimming: 5 bases; junction bases outside the gene matches: 14. CDR1 SEHNR and CDR2 FQNEAQ come from the germline V gene (reference sequence). The receptor was derived from a human donor in good health. Sequenced sample: T cells isolated from PBMCs. This sequence joins TRBV7-9 and TRBJ2-5; 13 nucleotides match TRBD2. CDR3: CASSPPTGTSGNSETQYF. The CDR3 DNA sequence: TGTGCCAGCAGCCCCCCAACCGGGACTAGCGGGAACAGCGAGACCCAGTACTTC.